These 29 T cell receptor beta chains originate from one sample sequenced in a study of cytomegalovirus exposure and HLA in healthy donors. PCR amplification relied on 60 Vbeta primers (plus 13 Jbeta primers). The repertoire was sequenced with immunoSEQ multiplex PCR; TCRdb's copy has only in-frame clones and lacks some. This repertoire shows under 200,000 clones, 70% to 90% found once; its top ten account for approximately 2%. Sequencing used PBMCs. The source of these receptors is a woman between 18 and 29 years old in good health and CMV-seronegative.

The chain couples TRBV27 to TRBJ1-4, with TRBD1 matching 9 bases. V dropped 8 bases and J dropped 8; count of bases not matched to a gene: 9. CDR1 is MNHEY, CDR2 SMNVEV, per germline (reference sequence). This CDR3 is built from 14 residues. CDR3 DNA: TGTGCCAGCGGGACAGGGTGGGAAGGGGAAAAACTGTTTTTT. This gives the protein CASGTGWEGEKLFF. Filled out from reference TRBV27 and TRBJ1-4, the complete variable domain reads EAQVTQNPRYLITVTGKKLTVTCSQNMNHEYMSWYRQDPGLGLRQIYYSMNVEVTDKGDVPEGYKVSRKEKRNFPLILESPSPNQTSLYFCASGTGWEGEKLFFGSGTQLSVL.

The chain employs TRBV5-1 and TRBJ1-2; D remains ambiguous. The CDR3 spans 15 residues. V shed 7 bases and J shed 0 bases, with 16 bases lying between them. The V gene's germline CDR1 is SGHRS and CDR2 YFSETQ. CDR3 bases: TGCGCCAGCGGACCACGGGAGTTAGCTAACTATGGCTACACCTTC. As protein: CASGPRELANYGYTF.

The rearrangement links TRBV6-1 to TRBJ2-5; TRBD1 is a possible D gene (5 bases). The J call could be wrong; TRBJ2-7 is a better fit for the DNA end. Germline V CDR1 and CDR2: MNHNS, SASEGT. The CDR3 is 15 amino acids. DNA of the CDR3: TGTGCCAGCAGTGAGTGGACAAATTCACCGTACGAGCAGTACTTC. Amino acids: CASSEWTNSPYEQYF.

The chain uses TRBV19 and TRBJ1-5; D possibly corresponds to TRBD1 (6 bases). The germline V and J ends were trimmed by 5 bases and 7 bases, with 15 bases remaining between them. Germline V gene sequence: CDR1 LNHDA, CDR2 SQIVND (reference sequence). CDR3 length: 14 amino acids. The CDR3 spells CASSEGQLGQPQHF. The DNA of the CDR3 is TGTGCCAGTAGTGAAGGACAGTTGGGCCAGCCCCAGCATTTT.

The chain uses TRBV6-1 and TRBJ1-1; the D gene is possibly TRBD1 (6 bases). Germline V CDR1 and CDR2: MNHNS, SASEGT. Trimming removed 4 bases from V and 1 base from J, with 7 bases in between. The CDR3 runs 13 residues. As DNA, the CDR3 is TGTGCCAGCAGTGTGACAGGGAACACTGAAGCTTTCTTT. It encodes CASSVTGNTEAFF.

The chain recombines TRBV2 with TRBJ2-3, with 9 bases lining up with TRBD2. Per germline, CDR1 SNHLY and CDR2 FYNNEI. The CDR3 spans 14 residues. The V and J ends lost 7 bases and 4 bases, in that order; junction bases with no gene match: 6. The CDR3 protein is CASTLTSGPDTQYF. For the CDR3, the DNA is TGTGCCAGCACCCTGACTAGCGGCCCAGATACGCAGTATTTT.

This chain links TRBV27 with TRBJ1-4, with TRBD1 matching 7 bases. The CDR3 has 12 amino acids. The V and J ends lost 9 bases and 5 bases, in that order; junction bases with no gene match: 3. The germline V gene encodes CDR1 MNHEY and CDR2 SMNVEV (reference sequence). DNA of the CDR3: TGTGCCAGTGGGACAGCGAATGAAAAACTGTTTTTT. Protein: CASGTANEKLFF.

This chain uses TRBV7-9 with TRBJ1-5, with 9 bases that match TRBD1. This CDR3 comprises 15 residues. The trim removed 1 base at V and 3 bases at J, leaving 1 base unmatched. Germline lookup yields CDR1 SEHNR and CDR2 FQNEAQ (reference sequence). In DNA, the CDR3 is TGTGCCAGCAGCTTAGGGACAGGGGTCAATCAGCCCCAGCATTTT. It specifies CASSLGTGVNQPQHF.

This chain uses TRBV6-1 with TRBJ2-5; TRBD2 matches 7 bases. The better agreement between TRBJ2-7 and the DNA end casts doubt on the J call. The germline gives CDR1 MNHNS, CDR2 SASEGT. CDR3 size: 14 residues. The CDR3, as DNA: TGTGCCAGCAGTGAATGGGAGGGGTACTACGAGCAGTACTTC. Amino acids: CASSEWEGYYEQYF.

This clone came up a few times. DNA for the CDR3: TGTGCCAGCAGCTTCCGCGGTGAAGCTTTCTTT. Protein: CASSFRGEAFF. The chain couples TRBV7-2 to TRBJ1-1; D ambiguous. CDR1 is SGHTA, CDR2 FQGNSA, per germline. The V gene lost 3 bases and the J gene lost 7 bases, with 6 bases spanning the gap. This CDR3 comprises 11 residues.

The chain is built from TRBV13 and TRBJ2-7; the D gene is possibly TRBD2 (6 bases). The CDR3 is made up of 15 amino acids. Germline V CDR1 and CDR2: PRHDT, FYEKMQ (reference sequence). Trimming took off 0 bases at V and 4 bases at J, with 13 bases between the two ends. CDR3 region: CASSLGGSVVYEQYF. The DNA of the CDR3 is TGTGCCAGCAGCTTAGGCGGGAGTGTTGTGTACGAGCAGTACTTC.

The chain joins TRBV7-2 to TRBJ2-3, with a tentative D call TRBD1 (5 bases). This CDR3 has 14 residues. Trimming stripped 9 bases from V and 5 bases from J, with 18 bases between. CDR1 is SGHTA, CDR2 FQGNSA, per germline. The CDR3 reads CASAFVGPLDTQYF. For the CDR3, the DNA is TGTGCCAGTGCGTTTGTGGGGCCCTTAGATACGCAGTATTTT.

The CDR3 protein is CASSLGTVRGTGELFF. CDR3 in DNA: TGTGCCAGCAGCTTGGGAACAGTCAGGGGGACCGGGGAGCTGTTTTTT. The chain uses TRBV5-4 and TRBJ2-2, with 7 bases aligning to TRBD1. CDR3 length: 16 residues. Germline values: CDR1 SGHNT, CDR2 YYREEE (reference sequence). After removal of 0 bases from V and 5 bases from J, the junction contained 7 bases not matched to a gene.

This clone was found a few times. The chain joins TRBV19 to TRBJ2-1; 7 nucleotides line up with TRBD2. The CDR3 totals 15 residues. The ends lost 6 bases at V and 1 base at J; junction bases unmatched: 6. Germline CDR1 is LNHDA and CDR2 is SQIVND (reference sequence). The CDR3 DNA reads TGTGCCAGTAGGTTGCGGGGGATGTCCTACAATGAGCAGTTCTTC. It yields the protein CASRLRGMSYNEQFF.

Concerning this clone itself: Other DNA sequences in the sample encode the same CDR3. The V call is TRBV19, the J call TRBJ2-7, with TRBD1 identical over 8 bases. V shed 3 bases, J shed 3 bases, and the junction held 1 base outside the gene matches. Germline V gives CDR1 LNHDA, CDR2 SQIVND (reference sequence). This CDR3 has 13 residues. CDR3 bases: TGTGCCAGTAGTATCGACAGGGGCTACGAGCAGTACTTC. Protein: CASSIDRGYEQYF.

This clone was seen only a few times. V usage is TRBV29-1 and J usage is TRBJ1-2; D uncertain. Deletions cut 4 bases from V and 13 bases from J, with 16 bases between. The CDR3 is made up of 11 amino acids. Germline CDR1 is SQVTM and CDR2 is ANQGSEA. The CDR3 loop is CSVVTGSAATF. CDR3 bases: TGCAGCGTTGTAACCGGGTCGGCGGCCACCTTC.

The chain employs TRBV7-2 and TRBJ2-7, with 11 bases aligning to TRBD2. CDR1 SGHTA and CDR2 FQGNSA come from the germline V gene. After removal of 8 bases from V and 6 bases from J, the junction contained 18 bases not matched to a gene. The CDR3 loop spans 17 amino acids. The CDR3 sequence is CASSWGSGGAFVGEQYF. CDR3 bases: TGTGCCAGCTCCTGGGGTAGCGGGGGGGCTTTCGTCGGCGAGCAGTACTTC.

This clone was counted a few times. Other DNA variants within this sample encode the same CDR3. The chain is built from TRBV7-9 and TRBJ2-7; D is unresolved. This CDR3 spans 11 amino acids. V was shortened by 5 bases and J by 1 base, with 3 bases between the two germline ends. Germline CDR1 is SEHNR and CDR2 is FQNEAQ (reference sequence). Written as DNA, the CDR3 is TGTGCCAGCAGCCTTTCCTACGAGCAGTACTTC. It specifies CASSLSYEQYF.

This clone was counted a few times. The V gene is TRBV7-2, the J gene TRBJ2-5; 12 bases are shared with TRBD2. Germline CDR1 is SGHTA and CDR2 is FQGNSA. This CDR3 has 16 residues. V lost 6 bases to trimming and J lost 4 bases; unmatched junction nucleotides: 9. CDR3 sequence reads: CASRYRQGLAGETQYF. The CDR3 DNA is TGTGCCAGCAGGTACCGACAGGGACTAGCGGGAGAGACCCAGTACTTC. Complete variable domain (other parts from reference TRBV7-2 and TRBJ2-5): GAGVSQSPSNKVTEKGKDVELRCDPISGHTALYWYRQSLGQGLEFLIYFQGNSAPDKSGLPSDRFSAERTGGSVSTLTIQRTQQEDSAVYLCASRYRQGLAGETQYFGPGTRLLVL.

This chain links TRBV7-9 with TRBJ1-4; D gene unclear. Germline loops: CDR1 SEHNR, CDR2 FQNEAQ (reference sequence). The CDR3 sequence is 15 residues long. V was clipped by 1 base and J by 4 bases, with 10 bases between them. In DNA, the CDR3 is TGTGCCAGCAGCTTAGGGTCGGGTCATAATGAAAAACTGTTTTTT. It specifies CASSLGSGHNEKLFF.

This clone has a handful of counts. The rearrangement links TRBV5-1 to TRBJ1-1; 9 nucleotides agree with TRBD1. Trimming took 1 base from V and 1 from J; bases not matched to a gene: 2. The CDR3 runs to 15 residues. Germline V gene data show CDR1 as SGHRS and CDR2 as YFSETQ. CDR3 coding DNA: TGCGCCAGCAGCTTGTCGACAGGGGGGAACACTGAAGCTTTCTTT. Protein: CASSLSTGGNTEAFF. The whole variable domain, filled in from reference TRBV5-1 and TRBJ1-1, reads KAGVTQTPRYLIKTRGQQVTLSCSPISGHRSVSWYQQTPGQGLQFLFEYFSETQRNKGNFPGRFSGRQFSNSRSEMNVSTLELGDSALYLCASSLSTGGNTEAFFGQGTRLTVV.

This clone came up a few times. The CDR3 sequence is CASSQDRIISGNTIYF. Written as DNA, the CDR3 is TGTGCCAGCAGCCAGGACAGGATAATCTCTGGAAACACCATATATTTT. The gene calls are TRBV5-4 and TRBJ1-3, with 7 positions matching TRBD1. The CDR3 sequence is 16 residues long. The V gene end was trimmed by 4 bases and the J gene end by 0 bases; junction bases not matched to a gene: 7. Germline V gene sequence: CDR1 SGHNT, CDR2 YYREEE (reference sequence).

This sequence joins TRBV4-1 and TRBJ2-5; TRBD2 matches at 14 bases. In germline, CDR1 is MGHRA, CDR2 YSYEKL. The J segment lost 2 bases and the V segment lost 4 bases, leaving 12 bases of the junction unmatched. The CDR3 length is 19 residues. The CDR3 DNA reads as TGCGCCAGCAGCCTACTACCCGGGACTAGCGGGAGTGTTCAAGAGACCCAGTACTTC. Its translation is CASSLLPGTSGSVQETQYF.

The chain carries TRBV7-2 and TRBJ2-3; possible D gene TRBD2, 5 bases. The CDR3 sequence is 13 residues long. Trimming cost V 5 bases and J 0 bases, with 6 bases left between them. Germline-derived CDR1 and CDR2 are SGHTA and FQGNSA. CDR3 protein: CASSRTSTDTQYF. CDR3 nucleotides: TGTGCCAGCAGCCGGACTAGCACAGATACGCAGTATTTT. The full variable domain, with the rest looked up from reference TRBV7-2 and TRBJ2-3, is GAGVSQSPSNKVTEKGKDVELRCDPISGHTALYWYRQSLGQGLEFLIYFQGNSAPDKSGLPSDRFSAERTGGSVSTLTIQRTQQEDSAVYLCASSRTSTDTQYFGPGTRLTVL.

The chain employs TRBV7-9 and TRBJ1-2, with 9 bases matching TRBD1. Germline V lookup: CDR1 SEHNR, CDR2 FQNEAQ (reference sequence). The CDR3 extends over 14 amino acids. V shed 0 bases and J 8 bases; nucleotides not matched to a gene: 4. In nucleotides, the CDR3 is TGTGCCAGCAGCTTAGCCACAGGGGGCAAAGGCTACACCTTC. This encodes CASSLATGGKGYTF.

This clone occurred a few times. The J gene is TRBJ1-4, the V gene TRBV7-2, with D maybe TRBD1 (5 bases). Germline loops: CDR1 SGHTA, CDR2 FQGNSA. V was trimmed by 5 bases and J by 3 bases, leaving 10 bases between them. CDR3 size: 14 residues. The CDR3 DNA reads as TGTGCCAGCAGCCCTGACAGAGCTAATGAAAAACTGTTTTTT. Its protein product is CASSPDRANEKLFF.

CDR3: CASSWGQGTYNEQFF. The CDR3 nucleotides are TGTGCCAGCAGCTGGGGACAGGGGACTTACAATGAGCAGTTCTTC. The chain couples TRBV5-4 to TRBJ2-1, with TRBD1 matching over 10 bases. Unmatched junction bases numbered 4, after V lost 3 bases and J lost 4 bases. The CDR3 has 15 residues. Looked up from germline, CDR1 is SGHNT and CDR2 is YYREEE (reference sequence).

The CDR3 DNA reads as TGTGCCAGCAGCTATTACAGGGGGCTAAGCTATGGCTACACCTTC. It yields the protein CASSYYRGLSYGYTF. This chain joins TRBV11-2 and TRBJ1-2; 9 bases line up with TRBD1. The CDR3 runs to 15 residues. CDR1 is SGHAT and CDR2 is FQNNGV in the germline V gene. The ends lost 4 bases at V and 4 bases at J; junction bases unmatched: 7.

In DNA form, the CDR3 reads TGCGCCAGCAGCCCTGCGGGACAGGAAGCTTTCTTT. Protein sequence: CASSPAGQEAFF. The J gene is TRBJ1-1, the V gene TRBV5-1, with TRBD1 matching 7 bases. V dropped 4 bases and J dropped 8; count of bases not matched to a gene: 5. The CDR3 sequence is 12 residues long. Germline loops: CDR1 SGHRS, CDR2 YFSETQ.